The source of this T cell receptor (beta chain) is a study of T cell clusters in autoimmune cytopenias (dated by TCRdb to the late 2010s). In the study overall: A mean age of approximately 52 years and a median age of approximately 59 years were recorded for the healthy donor controls, of whom about half of the roughly 43 were female. For primary cytopenia, 20 to 25 age-matched healthy donors were used as controls, and for secondary cytopenia, more than 13 age-matched CLL patients were used as controls. In autoimmune cytopenia patients, peripheral blood TRB and IGH repertoires were sequenced during active disease and over treatment follow-up, together with healthy, CLL and autoimmune hepatitis controls. Per sample, TRB sequencing gave a median depth of around 53,000 reads and a median of 2,350 distinct TRB clonotypes. The study was designed to test whether a disease-specific immune repertoire signature usable as a blood-based biomarker is carried by autoimmune cytopenia patients. Autoimmune hepatitis repertoires were compared against roughly 21 age- and sex-matched healthy donors. Summary of the overall study and its limitations: Approximately 2.9-fold more exclusive TRB clusters were observed in healthy donors than in active autoimmune hepatitis patients, consistent with an autoimmunity-wide signature. The T cell clusters were defined only in silico, and the functional role of the clusters still needed to be validated experimentally. The GLIPH analysis suggested a lack of physiological T cell clusters in primary autoimmune cytopenia patients, since around 50 clusters were exclusive to healthy donors whereas 17 were exclusive to patients. TRB repertoire shifts, with less even repertoires in secondary cytopenia and CLL, mostly reflected lymphoma bias rather than autoimmunity. The cluster-lack signature was not observed for secondary cytopenia versus CLL, as the signature was apparently masked by the dominant lymphoma-associated repertoire.

Multiplex PCR with a touch-down protocol amplified TRB rearrangements, with the TRB-A and TRB-B primer pools combined in a single tube. Two consecutive PCR reactions with Phusion HS II polymerase added Illumina adapters and sample indices to the amplicons. After gel purification with the NucleoSpin Gel and PCR Clean-up kit, the amplicons were quantified by Qubit and checked for quality on an Agilent 2100 Bioanalyzer. Sequencing of the libraries was performed on an Illumina MiSeq with 600-cycle, single-indexed, paired-end runs. As for the authors' bioinformatics: Alignment and assembly of TRB reads were performed with MiXCR version 2.1.12 and the default MiXCR reference library. A clone was defined by each unique CDR3 nucleotide sequence, and the analysis included only productive sequences with two or more reads. Repertoire diversity was assessed by alpha-parameterized diversity profiles (alpha 0 to 5), including Shannon (alpha 1) and Simpson (alpha 2) indices, computed with an R script. Combinatorial TRB VJ usage was calculated with the tcR package and was compared between cohorts by principal component analysis performed with ade4. Using GLIPH, TCRbeta CDR3s were clustered on pairs of cohorts matched for age and read depth, and a Wilcoxon test was used to compare cluster frequencies. TCRdb reprocessed the reads and lists each CDR3 protein sequence as a single entry, with no DNA. These V and J calls derive from TCRdb rather than the authors' analysis. The sample's records list fewer than 3,000 distinct CDR3 sequences. The top ten clones comprise 6.5% to 7.5% of the sample.

This clonotype counts as medium-sized (0.01 to 0.1%) based on its frequency; no count is recorded. The specificity of this receptor is unknown. For each sample, TRB amplification used 250 to 300 ng of peripheral blood genomic DNA, equal to approximately 37,500 genome equivalents. The cysteine opens and the phenylalanine closes a CDR3 of 13 amino acids. The DNA is unrecorded. Looking up the germline V gene yields CDR1 MNHEY and CDR2 SVGAGI. The same data also went into a second study, on T cell repertoires in aging, cancer and after chemotherapy. The second publication reports: Donors were distributed across six age groups ranging from 30 or younger to 70 or older, with at least three individuals included per group. Control TCR repertoires from healthy donors were recorded across several months to years, and re-sampling revealed clear clonal overlap. In total, the full dataset held 7.5 million to 9.5 million TCR reads. Compared with age-matched healthy donors, untreated patients with hematological or solid cancers had significantly lower TCR diversity and higher clonality in blood. In healthy donors, the drop in TCR diversity with age came mainly from a loss of richness, whereas in cancer patients a loss of evenness also played a part. An increase in median generation probability over the chemotherapy interval was observed in both cancer cohorts, suggesting that the repertoire was reconstituted through rebound thymic output. The authors noted that the repertoire data do not allow conclusions about immunological memory after chemotherapy. The study profiled peripheral blood TCR beta repertoires from healthy donors and cancer patients to examine immunoaging and T cell reconstitution after chemotherapy. Alongside under 100 healthy donors serving as a reference group, the cohort included 200 to 250 cancer patients, of whom roughly 91 had hematological cancers and about 130 had solid cancers. Processing of the TRB sequences was carried out with MiXCR versions 2.12 and 3.0.5. The repertoire metrics were Shannon diversity, evenness, clonality (defined as one minus evenness), and alpha-parameterized diversity profiles covering alpha 0 to 5. The IGoR algorithm was used to compute generation probabilities of clones in paired pre- and post-chemotherapy samples.

The rearranged segments are TRBV6-5 and TRBJ1-5; TCRdb names TRBD1, which stays unverified in the absence of DNA. Sample: peripheral blood. This receptor was obtained from a human donor in good health. The CDR3 reads as follows: CASRPGVRQPQHF.